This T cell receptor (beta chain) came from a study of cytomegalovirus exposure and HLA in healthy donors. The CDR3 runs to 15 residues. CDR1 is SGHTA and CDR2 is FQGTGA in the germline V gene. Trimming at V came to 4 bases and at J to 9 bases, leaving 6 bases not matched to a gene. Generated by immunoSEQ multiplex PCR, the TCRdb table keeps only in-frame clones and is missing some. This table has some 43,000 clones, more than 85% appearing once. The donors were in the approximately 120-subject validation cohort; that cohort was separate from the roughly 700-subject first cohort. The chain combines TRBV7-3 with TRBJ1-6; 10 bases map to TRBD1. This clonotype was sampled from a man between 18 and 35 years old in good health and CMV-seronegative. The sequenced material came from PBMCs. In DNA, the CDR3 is TGTGCCAGCAGCTGGGACAGGGGTTCAGGTTCACCCCTCCACTTT. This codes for CASSWDRGSGSPLHF. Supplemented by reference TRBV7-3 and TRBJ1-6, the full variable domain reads GAGVSQTPSNKVTEKGKYVELRCDPISGHTALYWYRQSLGQGPEFLIYFQGTGAADDSGLPNDRFFAVRPEGSVSTLKIQRTERGDSAVYLCASSWDRGSGSPLHFGNGTRLTVT.